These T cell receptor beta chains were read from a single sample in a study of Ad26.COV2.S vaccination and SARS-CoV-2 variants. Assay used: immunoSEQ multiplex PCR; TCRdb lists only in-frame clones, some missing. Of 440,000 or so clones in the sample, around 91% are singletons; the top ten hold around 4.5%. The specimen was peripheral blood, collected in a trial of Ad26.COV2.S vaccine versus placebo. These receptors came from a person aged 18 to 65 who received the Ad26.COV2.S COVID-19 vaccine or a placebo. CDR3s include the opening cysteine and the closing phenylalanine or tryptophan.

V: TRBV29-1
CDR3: CSVQGSSYEQYF

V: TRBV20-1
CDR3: CSASRPSGRSYEQYF

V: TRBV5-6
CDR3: CASSLGAGTRYGEQYF

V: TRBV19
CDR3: CASSVGDTQYF

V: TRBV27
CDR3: CASSLRAPNTEAFF

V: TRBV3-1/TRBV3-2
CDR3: CASSQVGVPDTQYF

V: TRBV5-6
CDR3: CASSPGLYEQYF

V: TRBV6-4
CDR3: CASRGGKAGGPKDSYEQYF

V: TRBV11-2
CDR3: CASSYLGPRETQYF

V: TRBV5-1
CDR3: CASSLDSTDTQYF

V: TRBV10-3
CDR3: CATRPRDSAYEQYF

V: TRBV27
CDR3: CASRLSGENYGYTF

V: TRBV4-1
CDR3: CASSQEVDTDYEQFF

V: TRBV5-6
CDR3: CASSLAGLFVGTQYF

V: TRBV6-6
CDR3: CASSYSSVRTYVQVHF

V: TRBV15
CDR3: CATSRAPGQVNQPQHF

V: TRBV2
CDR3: CASSESLEVLRVETQYF

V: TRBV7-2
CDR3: CASSSPSRNEQFF

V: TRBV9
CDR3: CASSSRALGSTGNTIYF

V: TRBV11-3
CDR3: CASSLEGAGIPTDTQYF

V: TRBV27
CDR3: CASSLSPTQSYEQYF

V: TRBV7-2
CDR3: CASSSKPRKSPLHF

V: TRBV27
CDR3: CASSLGRTDTQYF

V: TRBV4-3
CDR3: CASSQDNLWTSGGSNTQYF

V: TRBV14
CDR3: CASSHQTARSNEKLFF

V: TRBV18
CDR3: CASSHPGAETDTQYF

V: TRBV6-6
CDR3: CASIGLTSRVYEQYF

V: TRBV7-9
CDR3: CASSMNSPDTQYF

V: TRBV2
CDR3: CASSKQGAEEQYF

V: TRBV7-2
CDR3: CASSLGVQHNSPLHF

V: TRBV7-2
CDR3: CASSLRTLAGGNQPQHF

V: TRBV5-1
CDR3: CASDTGSLTSTDTQYF

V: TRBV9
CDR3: CASSVGQSSTDTQYF

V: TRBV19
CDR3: CASSSMGRIPNNEQFF

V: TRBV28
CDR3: CASSVSGADTQYF

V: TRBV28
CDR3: CASSPPTGRPSTGELFF

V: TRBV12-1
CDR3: CASSSPGLNEKLFF